Below, 19 T cell receptor beta chains from the same sample are listed, as sequenced in a study of blood T cell repertoires in COVID-19 (TCRdb year 2020). The library came from the immunoSEQ multiplex PCR assay. TCRdb limited this immuneACCESS table to in-frame rearrangements with V and J called. A share of clones is missing; checked studies link under half to unresolved V genes, and the rest is unexplained. The sample profile shows tens of thousands of clones; roughly nine tenths of them were found once. Of the sample, approximately 8.9% falls within the top ten clones. The sequenced sample was peripheral blood. The receptors were gathered from a man of 80 years or more with acute or convalescent COVID-19.

This chain joins TRBV28 and TRBJ2-5; D gene uncertain. This CDR3 is built from 12 residues. Trimming removed 7 bases from V and 5 bases from J, with 11 bases in between. Germline V gene lookup returns CDR1 MDHEN and CDR2 SYDVKM. The CDR3: CASTDLEETQYF. The CDR3 DNA reads TGTGCCAGCACCGATCTGGAGGAGACCCAGTACTTC.

The chain is built from TRBV5-1 and TRBJ1-2; TRBD1 aligns across 10 bases. Per germline, CDR1 SGHRS and CDR2 YFSETQ. V trimming: 4 bases; J trimming: 7 bases; junction bases outside the gene matches: 10. This CDR3 spans 15 amino acids. The CDR3 is CASSPQLTGGFGYTF. The CDR3 DNA follows: TGCGCCAGCAGCCCACAGTTGACAGGGGGCTTTGGCTACACCTTC.

This rearrangement joins TRBV5-1 to TRBJ2-7; D uncertain. In germline, CDR1 is SGHRS, CDR2 YFSETQ. The CDR3 contains 14 residues. The V and J ends lost 0 bases and 5 bases respectively, with 12 bases between them. CDR3 in amino acids: CASSLVGRGNEQYF. In nucleotides, the CDR3 is TGCGCCAGCAGCTTGGTAGGTCGCGGCAACGAGCAGTACTTC.

V usage is TRBV9 and J usage is TRBJ1-2, with no clear D. The CDR3 consists of 14 residues. The V end lost 1 base, the J end lost 4 bases, and 11 bases lay between the germline ends. Germline values: CDR1 SGDLS, CDR2 YYNGEE. Here the CDR3 reads CASSVNEQTYGYTF. DNA of the CDR3: TGTGCCAGCAGCGTAAATGAACAGACCTATGGCTACACCTTC.

The rearrangement uses TRBV23-1 and TRBJ1-1; 8 bases line up with TRBD1. TRBV23-1 has ORF status, its function being uncertain. After removal of 3 bases from V and 2 bases from J, the junction contained 5 bases not matched to a gene. The length of the CDR3 is 15 residues. The CDR3 nucleotides read TGCGCCAGCAGTCACACAGGACAGGGCAACACTGAAGCTTTCTTT. It encodes CASSHTGQGNTEAFF.

This clone has just one count. The rearrangement joins TRBV5-4 to TRBJ1-2; TRBD1 is a possible D gene (5 bases). This CDR3 comprises 12 residues. Between the trimmed V and J ends, which lost 4 bases and 3 bases, there was a span of 7 bases. Germline values: CDR1 SGHNT, CDR2 YYREEE (reference sequence). CDR3 in DNA: TGTGCCAGCAGCCCGGGGGACTATGGCTACACCTTC. Amino acid sequence: CASSPGDYGYTF. Supplemented by reference TRBV5-4 and TRBJ1-2, the full variable domain reads ETGVTQSPTHLIKTRGQQVTLRCSSQSGHNTVSWYQQALGQGPQFIFQYYREEENGRGNFPPRFSGLQFPNYSSELNVNALELDDSALYLCASSPGDYGYTFGSGTRLTVV.

J is TRBJ2-7 and V is TRBV5-1; TRBD2 agrees at 8 bases. In germline, CDR1 is SGHRS, CDR2 YFSETQ. V was pared by 4 bases and J by 2 bases, with 8 bases of the junction left unmatched. The CDR3 contains 15 residues. The CDR3 reads CASSGGLADAYEQYF. The DNA of the CDR3 is TGCGCCAGCAGCGGAGGACTAGCAGATGCCTACGAGCAGTACTTC.

J is TRBJ1-1 and V is TRBV30; D gene ambiguous. Germline V gives CDR1 GTSNPN, CDR2 SVGIG (reference sequence). The CDR3 contains 13 residues. V shed 1 base and J shed 5 bases, with 11 bases lying between them. The CDR3 nucleotides are TGTGCCTGGAGTGGCAGTCTCAAAACTGAAGCTTTCTTT. Amino acids: CAWSGSLKTEAFF.

The rearrangement uses TRBV24-1 and TRBJ1-5; D is unresolved. Germline CDR1 reads KGHDR; CDR2 reads SFDVKD. The CDR3 is made up of 13 amino acids. Trimming shortened V by 7 bases and J by 0 bases, and 6 bases separated the two germline ends. CDR3 nucleotides: TGTGCCACCAGGGAGGATAGCAATCAGCCCCAGCATTTT. Protein product: CATREDSNQPQHF.

V and J are TRBV6-5 and TRBJ1-2; D unclear. The CDR3 runs 15 residues. V gave up 2 bases and J gave up 4 bases, with 14 bases separating them. Germline assignment: CDR1 MNHEY and CDR2 SVGAGI. The CDR3 bases are TGTGCCAGCAGTTACGAAGGAGCCCAGACCTATGGCTACACCTTC. Amino acid sequence: CASSYEGAQTYGYTF.

This rearrangement joins TRBV11-2 to TRBJ2-1, with TRBD1 identical over 9 bases. V lost 5 bases and J lost 10; bases outside the gene matches: 12. CDR1 and CDR2 from the germline V gene are SGHAT and FQNNGV. The CDR3 sequence is 15 residues long. CDR3 amino acids: CASSRGTGGSVEQFF. CDR3 bases: TGTGCCAGCAGCCGGGGAACAGGGGGCTCGGTCGAGCAGTTCTTC.

The J gene is TRBJ1-3, the V gene TRBV7-9; 9 bases line up with TRBD1. The V gene's germline CDR1 is SEHNR and CDR2 FQNEAQ (reference sequence). V lost 4 bases and J lost 0; bases outside the gene matches: 1. The CDR3 is 15 residues long. The CDR3 sequence: CASSWDRVSGNTIYF. The CDR3 nucleotides read TGTGCCAGCAGCTGGGACAGGGTCTCTGGAAACACCATATATTTT.

The chain combines TRBV12-3 or TRBV12-4 with TRBJ2-5; no definite D call. V was shortened by 2 bases and J by 4 bases, with 8 bases between the two germline ends. The CDR3 has 13 residues. The CDR3 nucleotides are TGTGCCAGCAGTTTAACGCCCAGAGAGACCCAGTACTTC. Its protein is CASSLTPRETQYF.

The chain couples TRBV2 to TRBJ1-1; TRBD1 matches 7 bases. This CDR3 contains 12 residues. Germline loops: CDR1 SNHLY, CDR2 FYNNEI. The trim removed 8 bases at V and 4 bases at J, leaving 4 bases unmatched. CDR3 loop: CASARDSTEAFF. The DNA for the CDR3 is TGTGCCAGCGCCAGGGACAGCACTGAAGCTTTCTTT.

This clone occurred once. This sequence joins TRBV6-5 and TRBJ1-2; 7 positions agree with TRBD1. The CDR3 is 15 amino acids. V lost 2 bases, J lost 6 bases, and 9 bases stayed unmatched. Germline CDR1 and CDR2: MNHEY and SVGAGI. CDR3 nucleotides: TGTGCCAGCAGTTACGCGTCGACAGGGCGAGATGGCTACACCTTC. The encoded protein is CASSYASTGRDGYTF.

This clone came up once. The rearrangement joins TRBV2 to TRBJ2-1, with a possible D match to TRBD1 (5 bases). The CDR3 is 13 amino acids. Trimming pared 8 bases from V and 3 bases from J, leaving 11 bases between. Germline V gene data show CDR1 as SNHLY and CDR2 as FYNNEI. The chain's CDR3 is CASQGTLYNEQFF. CDR3 in DNA: TGTGCCAGCCAGGGAACTCTCTACAATGAGCAGTTCTTC.

The chain joins TRBV9 to TRBJ1-5; D remains ambiguous. V was pared by 0 bases and J by 4 bases, with 5 bases between. The CDR3 extends over 13 amino acids. Germline-derived CDR1 and CDR2 are SGDLS and YYNGEE. In DNA, the CDR3 is TGTGCCAGCAGCGTAGCCCCTAATCAGCCCCAGCATTTT. It codes for CASSVAPNQPQHF.

The chain uses TRBV24-1 and TRBJ2-1; TRBD1 is a possible D gene (6 bases). CDR3 length: 13 amino acids. Germline-derived CDR1 and CDR2 are KGHDR and SFDVKD. V gave up 7 bases and J gave up 6 bases, with 12 bases separating them. The CDR3 sequence: CATSGTGSNEQFF. The CDR3 region has the DNA TGTGCCACCAGCGGTACAGGGAGCAATGAGCAGTTCTTC.

This clone appeared once. Mismatch with germline at one junction end may stem from a read error. The genes are TRBV6-1 and TRBJ2-5; 9 nucleotides align to TRBD2. This CDR3 spans 13 amino acids. Germline V CDR1 and CDR2: MNHNS, SASEGT. In DNA form, the CDR3 reads TGTGCCAGCAGTGAAGCACTGACTAGCGGTTCCCACTTC. It specifies CASSEALTSGSHF.